The present T cell receptor beta chain was sequenced within a study of T cells expressing NK-cell markers. Study information: Sorted CD3+CD56+NKG2C+, CD3+CD56+NKG2C- and CD3+CD56-NKG2C+ T-cell subsets were beta-chain profiled. HCMV serostatus: most of the eight sequenced donors positive, one negative.

UMIs accompanied the 5'RACE template switching by which TCR beta cDNA was made. Each CDR3 protein gets one entry in TCRdb, which reprocessed the 5' RACE reads and gives no DNA. The table gives around 110,000 distinct CDR3 sequences; the top ten clones make up less than 20% of it. Study-level points and caveats: Whether expanded NKG2C+ T cell clones were HCMV specific stayed uncertain.

As for this clonotype: Its specificity is not known.

The sequencing sample was made of blood T cells: a sorted CD56 or NKG2C T cell subset, CD4+ or CD8+ T cells, or bulk PBMC T cells (not recorded which). The receptor was isolated from a woman between 18 and 70 years old in good health.

The CDR3 sequence: CASSTGTVFNEQFF. J is TRBJ2-1 and V is TRBV6-2 or TRBV6-3; TCRdb's D gene call, TRBD1, goes unchecked for lack of DNA. The CDR3 loop spans 14 amino acids. The germline V gene encodes CDR1 MNHEY and CDR2 SVGEGT.